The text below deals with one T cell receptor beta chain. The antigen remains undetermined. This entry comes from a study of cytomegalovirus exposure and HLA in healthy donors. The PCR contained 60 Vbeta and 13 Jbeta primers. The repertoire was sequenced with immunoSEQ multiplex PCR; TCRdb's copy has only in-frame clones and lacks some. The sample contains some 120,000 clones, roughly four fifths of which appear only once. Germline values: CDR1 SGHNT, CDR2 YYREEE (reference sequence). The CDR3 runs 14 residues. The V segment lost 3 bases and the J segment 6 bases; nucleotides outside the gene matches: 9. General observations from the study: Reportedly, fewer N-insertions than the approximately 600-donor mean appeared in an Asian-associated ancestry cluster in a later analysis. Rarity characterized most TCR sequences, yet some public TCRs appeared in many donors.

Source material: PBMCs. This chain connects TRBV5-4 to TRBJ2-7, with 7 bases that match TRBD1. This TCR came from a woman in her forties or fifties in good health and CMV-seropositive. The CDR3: CASSSRQGMFEQYF. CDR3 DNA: TGTGCCAGCAGCTCCAGACAGGGTATGTTCGAGCAGTACTTC.